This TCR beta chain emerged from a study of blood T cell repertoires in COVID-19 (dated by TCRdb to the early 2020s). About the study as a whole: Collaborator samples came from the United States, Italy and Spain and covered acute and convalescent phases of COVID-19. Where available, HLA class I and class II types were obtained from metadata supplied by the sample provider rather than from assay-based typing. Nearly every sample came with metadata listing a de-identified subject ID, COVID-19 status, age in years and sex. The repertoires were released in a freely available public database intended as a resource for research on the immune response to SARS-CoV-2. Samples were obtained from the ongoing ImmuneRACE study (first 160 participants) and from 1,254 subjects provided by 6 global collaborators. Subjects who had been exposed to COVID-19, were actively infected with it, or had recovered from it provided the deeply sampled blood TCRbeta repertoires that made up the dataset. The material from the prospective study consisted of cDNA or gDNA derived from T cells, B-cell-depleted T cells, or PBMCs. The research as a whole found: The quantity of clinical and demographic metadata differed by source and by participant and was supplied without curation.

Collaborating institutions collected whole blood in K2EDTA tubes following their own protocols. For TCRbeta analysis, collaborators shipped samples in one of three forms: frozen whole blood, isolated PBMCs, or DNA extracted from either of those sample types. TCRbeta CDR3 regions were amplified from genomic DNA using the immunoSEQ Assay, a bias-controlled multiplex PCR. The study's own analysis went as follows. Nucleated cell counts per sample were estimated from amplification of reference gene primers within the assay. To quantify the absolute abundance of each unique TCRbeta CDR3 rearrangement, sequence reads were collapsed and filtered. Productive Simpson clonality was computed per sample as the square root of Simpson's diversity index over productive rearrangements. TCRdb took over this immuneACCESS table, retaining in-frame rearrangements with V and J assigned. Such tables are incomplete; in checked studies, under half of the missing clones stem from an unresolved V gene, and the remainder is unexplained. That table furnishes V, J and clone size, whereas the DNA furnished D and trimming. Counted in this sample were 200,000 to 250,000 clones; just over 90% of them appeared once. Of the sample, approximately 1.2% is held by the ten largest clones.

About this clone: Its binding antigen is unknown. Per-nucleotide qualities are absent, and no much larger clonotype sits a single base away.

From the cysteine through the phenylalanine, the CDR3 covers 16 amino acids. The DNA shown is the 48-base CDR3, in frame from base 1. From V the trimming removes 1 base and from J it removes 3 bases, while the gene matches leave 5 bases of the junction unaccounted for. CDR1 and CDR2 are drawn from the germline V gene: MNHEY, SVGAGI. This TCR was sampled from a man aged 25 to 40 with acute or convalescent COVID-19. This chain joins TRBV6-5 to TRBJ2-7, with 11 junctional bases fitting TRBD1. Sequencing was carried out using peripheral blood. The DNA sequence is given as TGTGCCAGCAGTTACTTGGGGGGGACAGGGGGCTACGAGCAGTACTTC. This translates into CASSYLGGTGGYEQYF.